Listed below are T cell receptor beta chains from one sample, sequenced in a study of tumor-infiltrating lymphocytes in localized non-small cell lung cancer. Measured with immunoSEQ multiplex PCR; TCRdb has only the in-frame clones, and not every one. The table has just under 30,000 clones, 70% to 90% seen once. The sample was lung tumor tissue. The receptors derive from a human donor with non-small cell lung cancer. Both conserved end residues are part of each CDR3. The D gene is left open where the match is weak. Only part of the rows carry a size: once, few, many, or a class if the clone is expanded.

v_gene	abundance	j_gene	d_gene	CDR3aa	CDR3nt
TRBV7-9	-	TRBJ1-6	TRBD1	CASSLEQGDYSPLHF	TGTGCCAGCAGCTTAGAACAGGGGGATTATTCACCCCTCCACTTT
TRBV7-3	-	TRBJ2-3	-	CASSLAGSTDTQYF	TGTGCCAGCAGCTTAGCTGGGAGCACAGATACGCAGTATTTT
TRBV4-3	few	TRBJ2-2	TRBD1	CASSQDRGGYTGELFF	TGCGCCAGCAGCCAAGATCGAGGGGGCTACACCGGGGAGCTGTTTTTT
TRBV7-2	-	TRBJ1-5	-	CASSPGGGNQPQHF	TGTGCCAGCAGCCCTGGAGGGGGGAATCAGCCCCAGCATTTT
TRBV6-1	-	TRBJ1-4	-	CASTEGSTNEKLFF	TGTGCCAGCACCGAAGGGTCAACTAATGAAAAACTGTTTTTT
TRBV18	-	TRBJ1-2	-	CASSPGAGEYGYTF	TGTGCCAGCTCACCAGGGGCAGGGGAGTATGGCTACACCTTC
TRBV4-1	-	TRBJ2-1	TRBD2	CASSRSGVNIEQFF	TGCGCCAGCAGCCGTAGCGGGGTAAATATTGAGCAGTTCTTC
TRBV19	-	TRBJ2-4	TRBD1	CASSPTGGANIQYF	TGTGCCAGTAGTCCCACAGGGGGCGCAAACATTCAGTACTTC
TRBV7-2	-	TRBJ1-1	-	CASSPHSGALNTEAFF	TGTGCCAGCAGCCCCCACTCGGGCGCCCTAAACACTGAAGCTTTCTTT
TRBV5-6	-	TRBJ1-1	-	CASSFTAKGAFF	TGTGCCAGCAGCTTTACGGCCAAGGGGGCTTTCTTT
TRBV5-1	-	TRBJ2-5	-	CASSLGLAGRYFQETQYF	TGCGCCAGCAGCTTGGGGCTCGCGGGGCGTTACTTCCAAGAGACCCAGTACTTC
TRBV4-3	-	TRBJ1-3	-	CASSQEVTSSGNTIYF	TGCGCCAGCAGCCAAGAAGTCACTAGCTCTGGAAACACCATATATTTT
TRBV5-1	-	TRBJ2-1	-	CASSSSGDSRVHEQFF	TGCGCCAGCAGCTCCTCAGGGGACTCCCGGGTCCATGAGCAGTTCTTC
TRBV7-2	-	TRBJ1-2	-	CASSPTSDHDGYTF	TGTGCCAGCAGCCCGACGTCAGACCATGATGGCTACACCTTC
TRBV5-1	-	TRBJ1-5	TRBD1	CASSLGTGNSNQPQHF	TGCGCCAGCAGCTTGGGGACAGGGAATAGCAATCAGCCCCAGCATTTT
TRBV4-2	-	TRBJ1-6	-	CASSQERASEGPLHF	TGTGCCAGCAGCCAAGAAAGGGCCTCGGAAGGGCCCCTCCACTTT
TRBV2	-	TRBJ2-1	-	CASIVGGLNNEQFF	TGTGCCAGCATCGTGGGGGGCCTGAACAATGAGCAGTTCTTC
TRBV7-8	-	TRBJ1-4	TRBD1	CASTLQGAATNEKLFF	TGTGCCAGCACCCTACAGGGGGCGGCAACTAATGAAAAACTGTTTTTT
TRBV4-2	-	TRBJ1-3	TRBD1	CASSQDQRQGTGNTIYF	TGTGCCAGCAGCCAAGATCAGCGACAGGGAACTGGAAACACCATATATTTT
TRBV19	-	TRBJ2-2	-	CASRGGPFIGTGELFF	TGTGCCAGTAGGGGGGGGCCCTTCATTGGCACCGGGGAGCTGTTTTTT
TRBV19	-	TRBJ1-1	-	CASSVFLNTEAFF	TGTGCCAGTAGTGTGTTTCTGAACACTGAAGCTTTCTTT
TRBV15	-	TRBJ1-2	-	CATSRDIGGGYTF	TGTGCCACCAGCAGAGATATTGGGGGTGGCTACACCTTC
TRBV13	-	TRBJ2-2	-	CASSFDKNTGELFF	TGTGCCAGCAGCTTCGACAAGAACACCGGGGAGCTGTTTTTT
TRBV7-2	-	TRBJ1-3	-	CASSPDSGNTIYF	TGTGCCAGCAGCCCCGACTCTGGAAACACCATATATTTT
TRBV5-6	-	TRBJ1-2	-	CASSLPGAFYGYTF	TGTGCCAGCAGCTTACCAGGGGCATTCTATGGCTACACCTTC
TRBV18	-	TRBJ1-5	TRBD1	CASSPGQNSNQPQHF	TGTGCCAGCTCACCGGGACAGAATAGCAATCAGCCCCAGCATTTT
TRBV4-3	-	TRBJ1-5	-	CASSQDPPGPDGGNQPQHF	TGCGCCAGCAGCCAAGATCCACCGGGGCCGGACGGGGGCAATCAGCCCCAGCATTTT
TRBV10-3	-	TRBJ1-4	-	CAIRGDSQNEKLFF	TGTGCCATCAGGGGGGATAGCCAGAATGAAAAACTGTTTTTT
TRBV5-1	-	TRBJ1-4	-	CASSDGGGEKLFF	TGCGCCAGCAGCGACGGCGGGGGTGAAAAACTGTTTTTT
TRBV19	-	TRBJ1-6	TRBD1	CASRTWDRDHSYNSPLHF	TGTGCCAGTAGGACCTGGGACAGGGACCACTCCTATAATTCACCCCTCCACTTT
TRBV6-5	-	TRBJ1-5	-	CASRPRGLHQPQHF	TGTGCCAGCAGGCCCAGGGGCCTGCATCAGCCCCAGCATTTT
TRBV11-2	-	TRBJ2-3	-	CASSFGSTDTQYF	TGTGCCAGCAGCTTCGGGAGCACAGATACGCAGTATTTT
TRBV7-9	-	TRBJ1-6	TRBD1	CASSLGTGYNSPLHF	TGTGCCAGCAGCTTGGGGACAGGCTATAATTCACCCCTCCACTTT
TRBV2	-	TRBJ1-4	-	CASSRGWSEKLFF	TGTGCCAGCAGCAGGGGCTGGAGCGAAAAACTGTTTTTT
TRBV19	-	TRBJ2-5	TRBD1	CASNDRVGETQYF	TGTGCCAGTAATGACAGGGTTGGCGAGACCCAGTACTTC
TRBV6-5	-	TRBJ2-5	-	CASSYSLGSQETQYF	TGTGCCAGCAGTTACTCCTTGGGTAGCCAAGAGACCCAGTACTTC
TRBV6-5	-	TRBJ1-1	TRBD1	CASRVGQGRNTEAFF	TGTGCCAGCAGAGTTGGACAGGGCCGAAACACTGAAGCTTTCTTT
TRBV30	-	TRBJ1-5	TRBD1	CAWRGQVGQPQHF	TGTGCCTGGCGGGGACAGGTGGGTCAGCCCCAGCATTTT
TRBV19	once	TRBJ1-5	-	CASSITGVGNQPQHF	TGTGCCAGTAGTATTACGGGGGTAGGCAATCAGCCCCAGCATTTT
TRBV4-2	-	TRBJ2-3	-	CASSQEGLNQGTQYF	TGTGCCAGCAGCCAAGAAGGGCTGAATCAAGGTACGCAGTATTTT
TRBV4-3	few	TRBJ1-6	-	CASSQDVSLFSYNSPLHF	TGCGCCAGCAGCCAAGATGTCAGCCTTTTCTCCTATAATTCACCCCTCCACTTT
TRBV6-1	-	TRBJ2-2	-	CASSLTLENTGELFF	TGTGCCAGCAGTTTGACGTTGGAGAACACCGGGGAGCTGTTTTTT
TRBV21-1	-	TRBJ2-5	-	CASSARDGHVGTQYF	TGTGCCAGCAGCGCCCGGGACGGCCACGTAGGGACCCAGTACTTC
TRBV7-9	once	TRBJ1-2	TRBD1	CASSSTQGQLTGGYTF	TGTGCCAGCAGCTCGACACAGGGACAGCTAACTGGAGGCTACACCTTC
TRBV10-3	-	TRBJ1-2	TRBD1	CAISERTGEENGYTF	TGTGCCATCAGTGAGCGGACAGGGGAAGAAAATGGCTACACCTTC
TRBV2	-	TRBJ1-1	-	CASSPRGLRAGTEAFF	TGTGCCAGCAGTCCTCGGGGTTTAAGGGCGGGGACTGAAGCTTTCTTT
TRBV30	-	TRBJ2-1	-	CAWSSKEMVSNNEQFF	TGTGCCTGGAGTAGTAAGGAGATGGTATCTAACAATGAGCAGTTCTTC
TRBV6-1	once	TRBJ1-5	-	CASSAGVSNQPQHF	TGTGCCAGCAGTGCCGGGGTCAGCAATCAGCCCCAGCATTTT
TRBV19	medium-sized	TRBJ1-6	TRBD1	CASRQTGENYNSPLHF	TGTGCCAGTAGACAGACAGGGGAGAACTATAATTCACCCCTCCACTTT
TRBV6-5	-	TRBJ1-5	-	CASRRTVDSNQPQHF	TGTGCCAGCAGACGGACGGTTGATAGCAATCAGCCCCAGCATTTT
TRBV28	-	TRBJ2-7	-	CASSFTQSSYEQYF	TGTGCCAGCAGTTTTACACAGAGCTCCTACGAGCAGTACTTC
TRBV4-3	-	TRBJ1-1	-	CASSPREGNTEAFF	TGCGCCAGCAGCCCCCGGGAAGGGAACACTGAAGCTTTCTTT
TRBV5-6	-	TRBJ1-2	TRBD1	CASSWDRGQTYGYTF	TGTGCCAGCAGCTGGGACAGGGGGCAGACCTATGGCTACACCTTC
TRBV5-1	-	TRBJ2-7	-	CASSLGAGLSYEQYF	TGCGCCAGCAGCTTGGGCGCAGGGCTCTCCTACGAGCAGTACTTC
TRBV5-8	medium-sized	TRBJ1-1	-	CASRSYTEAFF	TGTGCCAGCAGAAGTTACACTGAAGCTTTCTTT